This is a list of T cell receptor beta chains from one sample in a study of T cells in Graves' hyperthyroidism and ophthalmopathy. TCRdb processed the multiplex PCR reads anew with MiXCR; each CDR3 protein has one entry. The sample includes about 98,000 distinct CDR3 sequences, 35% to 45% of them seen just once. Sequenced material: peripheral blood or thyroid tissue (not recorded which). Source of these receptors: a woman younger than 45 with Graves' hyperthyroidism. CDR3s include the opening cysteine and the closing phenylalanine or tryptophan. The D gene is left open where the match is weak. Some rows mark clone size as missing; the rest say once, few, many or name a class of expanded clone.

D	size	V	J	CDR3	DNA
TRBD1	many	TRBV4-1	TRBJ2-7	CASSQVGQGADEQYF	TGCGCCAGCAGCCAAGTCGGACAGGGGGCGGACGAGCAGTACTTC
-	-	TRBV10-3	TRBJ1-5	CAISDTGGAGQPQHF	TGTGCCATCAGTGATACGGGGGGCGCGGGTCAGCCCCAGCATTTT
-	many	TRBV28	TRBJ2-3	CASSLTYQADTQYF	TGTGCCAGCAGTTTGACCTACCAAGCAGATACGCAGTATTTT
TRBD2	many	TRBV6-6	TRBJ2-7	CASNLAGGPYEQYF	TGTGCCAGCAATTTAGCGGGAGGGCCCTACGAGCAGTACTTC
TRBD1	-	TRBV15	TRBJ2-2	CATGRDRAGRELFF	TGTGCCACCGGGAGGGACAGGGCGGGTAGGGAGCTGTTTTTT
TRBD1	few	TRBV7-9	TRBJ2-2	CASSLGPGQGAVRTGELFF	TGTGCCAGCAGCCTTGGGCCGGGACAGGGGGCCGTACGTACCGGGGAGCTGTTTTTT
TRBD2	-	TRBV6-5	TRBJ2-1	CASSCEPGTRLETQFF	TGTGCCAGCAGTTGCGAGCCCGGGACTAGATTAGAGACCCAGTTCTTC
-	many	TRBV7-3	TRBJ1-1	CASSLGTEAFF	TGTGCCAGCAGCTTAGGCACTGAAGCTTTCTTT
-	many	TRBV28	TRBJ1-2	CASIGQNYGYTF	TGTGCCAGCATAGGACAAAACTATGGCTACACCTTC
-	many	TRBV11-2	TRBJ2-7	CASTPGAGYEQYF	TGTGCCAGCACCCCCGGGGCCGGCTACGAGCAGTACTTC
-	-	TRBV29-1	TRBJ1-3	CSVEGGERNTIYF	TGCAGCGTCGAGGGGGGAGAGAGAAACACCATATATTTT
-	few	TRBV29-1	TRBJ2-5	CSVGHNQETQYF	TGCAGCGTGGGACACAACCAAGAGACCCAGTACTTC
-	many	TRBV12-3/TRBV12-4	TRBJ1-1	CASSWGGANTEAFF	TGTGCCAGCAGTTGGGGGGGCGCTAACACTGAAGCTTTCTTT
TRBD1	many	TRBV10-3	TRBJ2-2	CATKDRGNTGELFF	TGTGCCACCAAGGACAGGGGGAACACCGGGGAGCTGTTTTTT
-	-	TRBV5-1	TRBJ1-6	CASSSRISGMGRNSPLHF	TGCGCCAGCAGCTCCCGAATCTCCGGGATGGGCCGAAATTCACCCCTCCACTTT
-	many	TRBV10-3	TRBJ1-2	CAISGDADGYTF	TGTGCCATCAGTGGGGACGCGGATGGCTACACCTTC
-	-	TRBV7-9	TRBJ2-2	CASNSRASAGWELFF	TGTGCCAGCAACTCCCGGGCCAGCGCGGGGTGGGAGCTGTTTTTT
TRBD1	many	TRBV7-7	TRBJ2-2	CASSLEIRDRVNTGELFF	TGTGCTAGCAGCTTAGAGATCCGGGACAGGGTGAACACCGGGGAGCTGTTTTTT
-	many	TRBV6-5	TRBJ1-2	CASSISTIVGYTF	TGTGCCAGCAGCATCAGTACCATTGTTGGCTACACCTTC
-	once	TRBV7-6	TRBJ2-5	CASSDLGIQEAQYF	TGTGCCAGCAGCGACCTAGGGATACAAGAGGCCCAGTACTTC